The 30 T cell receptor beta chains in this list originate from one sample, sequenced in a study of graft-versus-host responses after intestinal transplantation. Sequenced by immunoSEQ multiplex PCR; TCRdb stores in-frame clones only, minus some. The sample shows approximately 85,000 clones, approximately 92% of them seen only once. Antigens of these TCRs are unknown. This sample comprised unstimulated CD8+ T cells sorted from spleen or lymph node cells, obtained before transplant. All receptors derive from a human donor who was the organ donor for an intestinal transplant.

This chain links TRBV4-1 with TRBJ2-1; 9 bases are shared with TRBD2. This CDR3 is 13 amino acids long. V shed 5 bases, J shed 6 bases, and the junction held 2 bases outside the gene matches. From germline, CDR1 is MGHRA and CDR2 YSYEKL. CDR3 DNA: TGCGCCAGCAGCTTGCGGGGGGGCAATGAGCAGTTCTTC. It codes for CASSLRGGNEQFF.

The chain joins TRBV19 to TRBJ2-7, with TRBD2 matching over 10 bases. Germline CDR1 and CDR2: LNHDA and SQIVND (reference sequence). This CDR3 has 16 residues. V lost 5 bases, J lost 4 bases, and 11 bases stayed unmatched. Here the CDR3 reads CASSPATGLAAYEQYF. The CDR3, as DNA: TGTGCCAGTAGTCCCGCAACCGGACTAGCGGCTTACGAGCAGTACTTC.

This sequence joins TRBV19 and TRBJ1-2, with 8 bases that match TRBD1. V lost 6 bases to trimming and J lost 8 bases; unmatched junction nucleotides: 14. Per the germline V gene, CDR1 is LNHDA and CDR2 is SQIVND (reference sequence). The CDR3 sequence is 15 residues long. DNA of the CDR3: TGTGCCAGTAGCCCGGCAGGGGGCGCCGCCAAGGGCTACACCTTC. Its protein product is CASSPAGGAAKGYTF.

This rearrangement joins TRBV28 to TRBJ1-5, with D maybe TRBD1 (5 bases). Between the trimmed V and J ends, which lost 5 bases and 1 base, there was a span of 21 bases. The CDR3 is 18 residues long. Per germline, CDR1 MDHEN and CDR2 SYDVKM. The CDR3 DNA reads as TGTGCCAGCAGTCCCCTCCTAGACAGACGTATAAGCAATCAGCCCCAGCATTTT. It encodes CASSPLLDRRISNQPQHF. Full variable domain (missing parts from reference TRBV28 and TRBJ1-5): DVKVTQSSRYLVKRTGEKVFLECVQDMDHENMFWYRQDPGLGLRLIYFSYDVKMKEKGDIPEGYSVSREKKERFSLILESASTNQTSMYLCASSPLLDRRISNQPQHFGDGTRLSIL.

CDR3 DNA: TGTGCCAGCAGTTCCTCCCCGGGGGTGCCCAACTATGGCTACACCTTC. Translated: CASSSSPGVPNYGYTF. The chain uses TRBV27 and TRBJ1-2; perhaps TRBD1 as D (5 bases). V lost 4 bases, J lost 2 bases, and 17 bases lay in between. Germline CDR1 MNHEY, CDR2 SMNVEV (reference sequence). This CDR3 contains 16 residues.

The chain carries TRBV6-1 and TRBJ2-1; 12 positions match TRBD2. CDR1 is MNHNS, CDR2 SASEGT, per germline. Germline trimming cut 4 bases from V and 8 bases from J; bases unmatched to any gene: 6. This CDR3 region has 15 residues. CDR3 DNA sequence: TGTGCCAGCAGTGCTTCTAGCGGGGGGGCGGATGAGCAGTTCTTC. Its protein is CASSASSGGADEQFF.

This chain connects TRBV6-8 to TRBJ2-1; 7 nucleotides align to TRBD2. This CDR3 spans 21 amino acids. Germline-derived CDR1 and CDR2 are MNHGY and SAAAGT. With V trimmed by 6 bases and J by 4 bases, 27 bases remained unmatched. The CDR3 loop reads CASRGRPTGTIYTRAYNEQFF. CDR3 coding DNA: TGTGCCAGCAGGGGTCGACCTACCGGGACTATATATACCCGGGCATACAATGAGCAGTTCTTC.

The rearrangement uses TRBV29-1 and TRBJ1-2; tentatively, D is TRBD1 (6 bases). V lost 6 bases to trimming and J lost 8 bases, with 10 bases between them. This CDR3 region has 10 residues. From germline, CDR1 is SQVTM and CDR2 ANQGSEA. DNA for the CDR3: TGCAGCGTCCTCAGGGGCGGCTACACCTTC. Protein product: CSVLRGGYTF.

The chain uses TRBV4-1 and TRBJ2-7, with TRBD1 matching over 12 bases. V trimming: 2 bases; J trimming: 4 bases; junction bases outside the gene matches: 6. CDR3 length equals 16 residues. Germline V gives CDR1 MGHRA, CDR2 YSYEKL. The CDR3 DNA sequence: TGCGCCAGCAGCCAAAACTGGGGACAGGGGGCATACGAGCAGTACTTC. Translated, it gives CASSQNWGQGAYEQYF.

This clone was detected only once. The V and J genes are TRBV2 and TRBJ2-6, with TRBD2 matching 7 bases. The CDR3 runs to 14 residues. Unmatched junction bases numbered 6, after V lost 11 bases and J lost 2 bases. The V gene's germline CDR1 is SNHLY and CDR2 FYNNEI. CDR3 region: CAGRGVPGANVLTF. As DNA, the CDR3 is TGTGCCGGCCGGGGGGTCCCTGGGGCCAACGTCCTGACTTTC.

The chain is built from TRBV10-3 and TRBJ2-1, with 7 bases lining up with TRBD1. There are 12 residues in the CDR3. From germline, CDR1 is ENHRY and CDR2 SYGVKD. Trimming took 10 bases from V and 4 from J; bases not matched to a gene: 4. DNA of the CDR3: TGTGCCACCGGGACAGAATACAATGAGCAGTTCTTC. Translating it yields CATGTEYNEQFF.

The chain joins TRBV29-1 to TRBJ2-3; D uncertain. Germline CDR1 reads SQVTM; CDR2 reads ANQGSEA. This CDR3 is built from 12 residues. V lost 4 bases and J 0 bases, leaving 5 bases between the germline ends. The chain's CDR3 is CSVVASTDTQYF. The CDR3 DNA follows: TGCAGCGTTGTGGCCAGCACAGATACGCAGTATTTT.

Only a few counts were recorded for this clone. V and J are TRBV5-6 and TRBJ2-7, with 7 bases that match TRBD1. The V segment lost 3 bases and the J segment 6 bases; nucleotides outside the gene matches: 6. This CDR3 contains 13 residues. Looked up from germline, CDR1 is SGHDT and CDR2 is YYEEEE. The CDR3 sequence is CASSYLGTAEQYF. CDR3 nucleotide sequence: TGTGCCAGCAGCTATCTTGGGACAGCCGAGCAGTACTTC.

The genes are TRBV4-1 and TRBJ1-4; TRBD1 might be the D (5 bases). With 4 bases removed from V and 7 bases from J, the gap between germline ends came to 19 bases. CDR1 MGHRA and CDR2 YSYEKL come from the germline V gene. The CDR3 spans 16 residues. The CDR3 protein is CASSPPRTGLREKLFF. The CDR3 DNA is TGCGCCAGCAGCCCCCCACGAACAGGCCTTCGTGAAAAACTGTTTTTT.

The genes are TRBV5-4 and TRBJ1-5; 8 bases map to TRBD1. Germline V lookup: CDR1 SGHNT, CDR2 YYREEE (reference sequence). This CDR3 has 15 residues. The ends lost 3 bases at V and 6 bases at J; junction bases unmatched: 8. CDR3 loop: CASSSVPGGGQPQHF. The DNA of the CDR3 is TGTGCCAGCAGCTCCGTCCCAGGGGGCGGTCAGCCCCAGCATTTT.

Regarding this clone: Other DNA sequences in this specimen translate into the identical CDR3. The chain couples TRBV6-6 to TRBJ1-1; TRBD1 agrees at 8 bases. In germline, CDR1 is MNHNY, CDR2 SVGAGI (reference sequence). CDR3 length: 14 amino acids. After removal of 3 bases from V and 1 base from J, the junction contained 1 base not matched to a gene. The CDR3 sequence: CASSYDRGNTEAFF. CDR3 coding DNA: TGTGCCAGCAGTTATGACAGGGGGAACACTGAAGCTTTCTTT.

The rearrangement joins TRBV2 to TRBJ2-3; D might be TRBD2 (6 bases). The germline V gene encodes CDR1 SNHLY and CDR2 FYNNEI. The CDR3 spans 16 residues. V dropped 9 bases and J dropped 4 bases, with 23 bases sitting between them. The CDR3 bases are TGTGCCAGGTCGCGAATTCTGGAGGGTATACCAGATACGCAGTATTTT. This sequence encodes CARSRILEGIPDTQYF. The whole variable domain, remainder taken from reference TRBV2 and TRBJ2-3, is EPEVTQTPSHQVTQMGQEVILRCVPISNHLYFYWYRQILGQKVEFLVSFYNNEISEKSEIFDDQFSVERPDGSNFTLKIRSTKLEDSAMYFCARSRILEGIPDTQYFGPGTRLTVL.

The chain employs TRBV27 and TRBJ2-1; 11 nucleotides agree with TRBD2. The CDR3 extends over 16 amino acids. V trimming: 2 bases; J trimming: 7 bases; junction bases outside the gene matches: 7. CDR1 and CDR2 (germline): MNHEY, SMNVEV (reference sequence). The chain's CDR3 is CASSLGGTSGKNEQFF. DNA for the CDR3: TGTGCCAGCAGTTTAGGGGGGACTAGCGGTAAGAATGAGCAGTTCTTC.

V and J are TRBV27 and TRBJ2-2; 9 bases agree with TRBD2. CDR1 and CDR2 from the germline V gene are MNHEY and SMNVEV (reference sequence). V dropped 2 bases and J dropped 2; count of bases not matched to a gene: 6. This CDR3 spans 17 amino acids. DNA for the CDR3: TGTGCCAGCAGTTTACTTCTAGCGGGGAGAAACACCGGGGAGCTGTTTTTT. The encoded protein is CASSLLLAGRNTGELFF.

The rearrangement joins TRBV7-2 to TRBJ2-5, with 8 bases fitting TRBD2. After removal of 6 bases from V and 5 bases from J, the junction contained 11 bases not matched to a gene. CDR3 length: 15 residues. Germline lookup yields CDR1 SGHTA and CDR2 FQGNSA. CDR3 coding DNA: TGTGCCAGCAGTCCCCCGGGACTAGTCGGGGAGACCCAGTACTTC. Protein: CASSPPGLVGETQYF.

The chain couples TRBV27 to TRBJ1-1, with a possible D match to TRBD1 (6 bases). Germline CDR1 is MNHEY and CDR2 is SMNVEV (reference sequence). Deletions cut 5 bases from V and 3 bases from J, with 13 bases between. The CDR3 has 14 residues. CDR3 sequence (DNA): TGTGCCAGCAGTCCGGAGGACAGCTACACTGAAGCTTTCTTT. It is translated as CASSPEDSYTEAFF.

Comment on this clone: Relative to the germline gene, one junction end is altered; a read error may explain this. The CDR3 region has the DNA TGTGCCAGCAGATTAGGGCTTGGACTACTCTACGAGCAGTACTTC. Translation gives CASRLGLGLLYEQYF. J is TRBJ2-7 and V is TRBV11-2; D may be TRBD2 (6 bases). This CDR3 comprises 15 residues. CDR1 is SGHAT and CDR2 is FQNNGV in the germline V gene.

The chain uses TRBV4-3 and TRBJ2-1; TRBD1 might be the D (6 bases). Germline loops: CDR1 LGHNA, CDR2 YSLEER. The CDR3 totals 16 residues. V lost 0 bases and J lost 4, with 13 bases in between. In DNA form, the CDR3 reads TGCGCCAGCAGCCAAGATCCGGCAGGGGAATACAATGAGCAGTTCTTC. It codes for CASSQDPAGEYNEQFF.

CDR3 residues: CASSLDGGEQFF. DNA for the CDR3: TGCGCCAGCAGCTTGGATGGGGGCGAGCAGTTCTTC. V is TRBV5-1 and J is TRBJ2-1; maybe TRBD1 (6 bases). Germline-derived CDR1 and CDR2 are SGHRS and YFSETQ. V lost 0 bases to trimming and J lost 10 bases, with 8 bases between them. The length of the CDR3 is 12 residues.

The J gene is TRBJ1-2, the V gene TRBV19; D possibly corresponds to TRBD1 (5 bases). The germline V and J ends were trimmed by 1 base and 6 bases, with 15 bases remaining between them. Germline CDR1 is LNHDA and CDR2 is SQIVND (reference sequence). The CDR3 is made up of 15 amino acids. DNA for the CDR3: TGTGCCAGTAGTATAGGCACAGGAGGGAATGATGGCTACACCTTC. It codes for CASSIGTGGNDGYTF.

The chain uses TRBV7-8 and TRBJ2-7, with 12 bases fitting TRBD1. Germline CDR1 SGHVS, CDR2 FQNEAQ. Losses at the gene ends were 5 bases for V and 3 bases for J; bases not matched to a gene: 5. The CDR3 spans 15 residues. The CDR3 DNA sequence: TGTGCCAGCAGCCGGGACAGGGGGCCTTTCTACGAGCAGTACTTC. It encodes CASSRDRGPFYEQYF.

This chain joins TRBV11-1 and TRBJ2-1; 12 bases map to TRBD2. The germline CDR1 and CDR2 sequences are SGHAT and FQDESV (reference sequence). The ends lost 3 bases at V and 6 bases at J; junction bases unmatched: 12. The CDR3 totals 18 residues. This CDR3 is CASSFFLAGGGFINEQFF. The CDR3 region has the DNA TGTGCCAGCAGCTTTTTTCTAGCGGGAGGGGGTTTTATCAATGAGCAGTTCTTC.

The chain combines TRBV5-5 with TRBJ2-1; 10 bases agree with TRBD2. After removal of 4 bases from V and 3 bases from J, the junction contained 4 bases not matched to a gene. The CDR3 consists of 15 residues. Germline values: CDR1 SGHKS, CDR2 YYEKEE (reference sequence). The CDR3 sequence is CASSPSGGRYNEQFF. The DNA for the CDR3 is TGTGCCAGCAGCCCTAGCGGGGGCCGCTACAATGAGCAGTTCTTC.

The rearrangement uses TRBV6-6 and TRBJ2-3; 10 bases agree with TRBD2. V lost 4 bases, J lost 4 bases, and 8 bases stayed unmatched. The CDR3 length is 16 residues. Germline values: CDR1 MNHNY, CDR2 SVGAGI (reference sequence). The CDR3 spells CASSSSLAGVADTQYF. For the CDR3, the DNA is TGTGCCAGCAGTTCCTCTCTAGCGGGAGTGGCAGATACGCAGTATTTT.

V usage is TRBV2 and J usage is TRBJ2-1; 9 bases align to TRBD2. V was clipped by 10 bases and J by 4 bases; unmatched bases: 8. The germline CDR1 and CDR2 sequences are SNHLY and FYNNEI. The CDR3 consists of 14 residues. CDR3 sequence reads: CAKEASGRYNEQFF. In DNA form, the CDR3 reads TGTGCCAAGGAGGCGAGCGGGAGGTACAATGAGCAGTTCTTC.